This T cell receptor beta chain came from a study of blood T cell repertoires in COVID-19. Study-wide context: Material from acute and convalescent COVID-19 was sourced from the United States, Italy and Spain.

In the authors' methods: By means of reference gene primer amplification, nucleated cell counts were estimated. Libraries were prepared by immunoSEQ multiplex PCR; TCRdb keeps only in-frame clonotypes and omits some of them. The V and J calls and clone size come from that table; D and trimming were worked out from the DNA. The table lists 210,000 or so clones, roughly nine tenths of them singletons. Trimming took 6 bases from V and 8 from J; bases not matched to a gene: 9. The germline V gene has CDR1 SGHTA and CDR2 FQGNSA. The CDR3 length is 13 residues. Input material: peripheral blood. This TCR came from a woman between 50 and 59 years old with acute or convalescent COVID-19. This sequence joins TRBV7-2 and TRBJ1-2; 7 nucleotides line up with TRBD1. The CDR3 here is CASRAHRGEGYTF. The CDR3 DNA reads as TGTGCCAGCAGAGCACACAGGGGAGAGGGCTACACCTTC.